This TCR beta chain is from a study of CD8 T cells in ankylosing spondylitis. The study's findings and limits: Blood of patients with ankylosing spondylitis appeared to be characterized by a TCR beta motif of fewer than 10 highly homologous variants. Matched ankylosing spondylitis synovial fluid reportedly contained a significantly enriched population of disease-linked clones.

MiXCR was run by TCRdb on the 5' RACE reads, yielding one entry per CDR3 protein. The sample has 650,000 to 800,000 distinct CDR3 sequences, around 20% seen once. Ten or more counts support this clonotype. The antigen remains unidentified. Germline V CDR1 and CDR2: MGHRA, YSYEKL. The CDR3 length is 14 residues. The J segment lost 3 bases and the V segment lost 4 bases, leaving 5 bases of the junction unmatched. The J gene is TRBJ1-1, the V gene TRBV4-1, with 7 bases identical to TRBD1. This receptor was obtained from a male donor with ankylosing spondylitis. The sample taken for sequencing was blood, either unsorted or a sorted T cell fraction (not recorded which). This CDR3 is CASSRVTGHTEAFF. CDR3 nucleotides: TGCGCCAGCAGCCGAGTGACAGGGCACACTGAAGCTTTCTTT.